The source of this T cell receptor beta chain is a study of T cell responses to AZD1222 COVID-19 vaccine. This CDR3 region has 14 residues. CDR1 and CDR2 (germline): SGHTA, FQGTGA. With 1 base removed from V and 2 bases from J, the gap between germline ends came to 7 bases. Sequencing used immunoSEQ multiplex PCR; TCRdb keeps in-frame clones, though not all of them. The repertoire holds some 150,000 clones, with about 90% as singletons. The receptor comes from an adult who received the AZD1222 COVID-19 vaccine. The chain employs TRBV7-3 and TRBJ2-3; the D is unclear. The source material was peripheral blood, sampled 28 days after the second AZD1222 dose. The CDR3 loop is CASSLMSNTDTQYF. The CDR3 DNA reads TGTGCCAGCAGCTTAATGTCGAACACAGATACGCAGTATTTT.